This TCR beta chain was documented in a study of T cell responses to AZD1222 COVID-19 vaccine. Study-level findings and limits: Vaccine-associated CD4 TCRs ranged over spike, dominating at 160-218 and 743-854. Recipients of AZD1222 seropositive at baseline numbered only 6 or 7. White British ancestry dominated among donors, who included more females, and clonal diversity was possibly underestimated.

The repertoire was sequenced with immunoSEQ multiplex PCR; TCRdb's copy has only in-frame clones and lacks some. The table records 97,000 or so clones, 70% to 90% of them present only once. Of note for this clone: Its antigen is unknown.

This CDR3 region has 17 residues. CDR1 and CDR2 (germline): KGHSH, LQKENI. V was clipped by 1 base and J by 0 bases, with 13 bases between them. This receptor was identified in an adult in good health. Source: peripheral blood, taken on day 0 of AZD1222 vaccination. V is TRBV18 and J is TRBJ2-1, with no clear D. The CDR3 spells CASSPQGHGSSYNEQFF. CDR3 coding DNA: TGTGCCAGCTCACCACAAGGGCATGGCAGCTCCTACAATGAGCAGTTCTTC.